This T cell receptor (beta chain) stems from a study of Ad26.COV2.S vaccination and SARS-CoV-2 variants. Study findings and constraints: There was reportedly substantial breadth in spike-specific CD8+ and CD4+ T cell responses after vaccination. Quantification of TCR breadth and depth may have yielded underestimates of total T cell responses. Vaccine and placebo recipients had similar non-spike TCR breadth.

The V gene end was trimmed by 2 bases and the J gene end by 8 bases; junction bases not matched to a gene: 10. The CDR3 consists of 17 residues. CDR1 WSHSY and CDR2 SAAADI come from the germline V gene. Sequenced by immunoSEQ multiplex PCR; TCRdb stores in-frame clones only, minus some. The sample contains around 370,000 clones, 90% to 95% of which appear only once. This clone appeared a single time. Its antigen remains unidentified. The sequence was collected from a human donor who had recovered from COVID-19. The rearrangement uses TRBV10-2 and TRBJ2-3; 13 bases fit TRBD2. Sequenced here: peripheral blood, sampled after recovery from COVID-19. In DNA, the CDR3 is TGCGCCAGCAGTGAGGGGGGACTAGCGGGGCGTCCGGGTACGCAGTATTTT. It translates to CASSEGGLAGRPGTQYF.